This T cell receptor (beta chain) appears in the sequencing data of a study of cytomegalovirus exposure and HLA in healthy donors. About the research overall: About four fifths of 350 to 400 genotyped donors fell in the Caucasian-associated ancestry cluster.

PCR amplification relied on 60 Vbeta primers (plus 13 Jbeta primers). Profiled with immunoSEQ multiplex PCR; TCRdb holds only in-frame clones, not every one. The top ten clones hold around 1.5% of a sample with approximately 130,000 clones, roughly three quarters of them seen once. The V gene lost 5 bases and the J gene lost 1 base, with 8 bases spanning the gap. The germline gives CDR1 SNHLY, CDR2 FYNNEI. The CDR3 totals 13 residues. The sample comprised PBMCs. The chain recombines TRBV2 with TRBJ1-2; D is unclear. The clonotype originates from a woman in her thirties or forties in good health and CMV-seronegative. CDR3 nucleotides: TGTGCCAGCAGTATGACACTTAACTATGGCTACACCTTC. This translates into CASSMTLNYGYTF.